This entry describes one T cell receptor (beta chain). The junction shows a germline mismatch at one end, possibly a read error. The data were taken from a study of blood T cell repertoires in COVID-19. The protocol was immunoSEQ multiplex PCR, while the TCRdb copy is restricted to in-frame clones and leaves out a portion. This table holds 250,000 to 400,000 clones, roughly 84% found once. The origin of this receptor is a man aged 50 to 60 with active or convalescent COVID-19. The sample consisted of peripheral blood.

Written as DNA, the CDR3 is TGTGCCAGCTCGCCACCTTACGGGGTCCGCACAGATACGCAGTATTTT. This sequence encodes CASSPPYGVRTDTQYF. V gene TRBV18 combines with J gene TRBJ2-3; possible D gene TRBD2, 5 bases. In germline, CDR1 is KGHSH, CDR2 LQKENI. The CDR3 is made up of 16 amino acids.